Here is one T cell receptor (beta chain) with its context. What it binds is unknown. With 60 Vbeta and 13 Jbeta primers, the PCR was carried out. The assay was immunoSEQ multiplex PCR, and TCRdb's table has in-frame clones only and misses some. The sample lists roughly 100,000 clones, more than 75% seen once, with 4% to 5.5% in the top ten. The data were taken from a study of cytomegalovirus exposure and HLA in healthy donors. The wider study: Of around 400 genotyped donors, roughly 81% grouped in the Caucasian-associated ancestry cluster.

Study findings and constraints: Association of a missense DCLRE1C variant with TCR beta V- and J-gene trimming was reported in a later analysis. Roughly uniform depth of sequencing across donors was assumed in presence/absence analyses.

J gave up 7 bases and V 5 bases, and 7 bases lay outside the gene matches. This CDR3 is 14 amino acids long. Germline CDR1 reads SGHTA; CDR2 reads FQGNSA. The sequencing sample was made of PBMCs. The chain links TRBV7-2 to TRBJ1-2; 10 nucleotides agree with TRBD1. The TCR sequence derives from a man between 25 and 39 years old in good health and CMV-seropositive. CDR3 region: CASSPGQGEFGYTF. CDR3 DNA sequence: TGTGCCAGCAGCCCCGGACAGGGGGAGTTTGGCTACACCTTC.